The sequence of this TCR beta chain was determined in a study of OX40 agonist ivuxolimab in advanced cancers. Study as a whole: One hepatocellular carcinoma and a couple of cutaneous melanoma patients partially responded.

Prior autoimmune disease or systemic immunosuppression barred patients. Peripheral blood came from all dose cohorts at three timepoints. Germline lookup yields CDR1 MGHRA and CDR2 YSYEKL. The V gene lost 0 bases and the J gene lost 4 bases, with 8 bases spanning the gap. The CDR3 has 14 amino acids. Concerning this clone: Its target is unknown.

This table comes from immunoSEQ multiplex PCR, and its TCRdb copy is limited to in-frame clones, with some not included. The top ten clones hold 11% of a sample with 25,000 to 30,000 clones, around four fifths of them seen once. The study's findings and limits: Clonal expansion was seen in CD4+ and CD8+ blood T cells by week 6 at 0.1 to 3.0 mg/kg.

The gene calls are TRBV4-1 and TRBJ2-3, with TRBD2 as a possible D gene (7 bases). The input for sequencing was CD4+ or CD8+ T cells sorted from blood, taken in a trial of the OX40 agonist ivuxolimab. The origin of this receptor is an adult with an advanced solid tumor such as melanoma, head and neck, liver or kidney cancer. The CDR3: CASSQEGGADTQYF. The CDR3 nucleotides are TGCGCCAGCAGCCAAGAAGGGGGGGCAGATACGCAGTATTTT.